Listed here are 20 T cell receptor beta chains from one sample, sequenced in a study of blood T cell repertoires in COVID-19. The protocol was immunoSEQ multiplex PCR, while the TCRdb copy is restricted to in-frame clones and leaves out a portion. The repertoire holds 300,000 to 400,000 clones, with approximately 90% as singletons. What was sequenced was PBMCs or T cells enriched from blood (not recorded which). These receptors all come from a young woman who had been exposed to COVID-19.

This clone came up once. The chain carries TRBV10-3 and TRBJ2-1, with TRBD1 identical over 8 bases. The CDR3 totals 17 residues. The junction had 12 bases not matched to a gene; V was cut back by 7 bases and J by 1 base. The V gene's germline CDR1 is ENHRY and CDR2 SYGVKD. For the CDR3, the DNA is TGTGCCATCAATACCGACAGGGGTAAGATATCCTACAATGAGCAGTTCTTC. It codes for CAINTDRGKISYNEQFF.

This chain links TRBV5-5 with TRBJ1-1; D remains unclear. There are 16 residues in the CDR3. In germline, CDR1 is SGHKS, CDR2 YYEKEE (reference sequence). Trimming left V 0 bases short and J 1 base short, with 13 bases between. CDR3 coding DNA: TGTGCCAGCAGCTTGGACTCGTTCGGGGAGAACACTGAAGCTTTCTTT. Its protein product is CASSLDSFGENTEAFF.

The chain recombines TRBV5-1 with TRBJ1-1; 8 positions agree with TRBD1. The CDR3 consists of 16 residues. J was trimmed by 4 bases and V by 0 bases; bases with no gene match: 8. The germline gives CDR1 SGHRS, CDR2 YFSETQ. CDR3: CASSLGQGSGTTEAFF. CDR3 sequence (DNA): TGCGCCAGCAGCTTGGGACAGGGGTCGGGGACCACTGAAGCTTTCTTT.

The chain uses TRBV7-8 and TRBJ1-3; 8 bases fit TRBD1. Germline CDR1 reads SGHVS; CDR2 reads FQNEAQ. The junction had 18 bases not matched to a gene; V was cut back by 5 bases and J by 6 bases. CDR3 size: 18 residues. This chain's CDR3 is CASSLSRWGQVKENTIYF. DNA for the CDR3: TGTGCCAGCAGCCTATCCCGTTGGGGACAGGTCAAGGAAAACACCATATATTTT. The full variable domain, with the rest looked up from reference TRBV7-8 and TRBJ1-3, is GAGVSQSPRYKVAKRGQDVALRCDPISGHVSLFWYQQALGQGPEFLTYFQNEAQLDKSGLPSDRFFAERPEGSVSTLKIQRTQQEDSAVYLCASSLSRWGQVKENTIYFGEGSWLTVV.

V usage is TRBV27 and J usage is TRBJ1-5; 7 bases are shared with TRBD1. The CDR3 is 14 amino acids. Germline-derived CDR1 and CDR2 are MNHEY and SMNVEV (reference sequence). V gave up 5 bases and J gave up 5 bases; unmatched junction bases: 6. The CDR3 DNA reads TGTGCCAGCAGTCTCCAGGGGGTCTATCAGCCCCAGCATTTT. Encoded protein: CASSLQGVYQPQHF.

The chain joins TRBV2 to TRBJ2-2, with a possible D match to TRBD2 (6 bases). The CDR3 is 14 residues long. Germline loops: CDR1 SNHLY, CDR2 FYNNEI. V lost 6 bases and J 6 bases, leaving 14 bases between the germline ends. The CDR3 bases are TGTGCCAGCAGACCTTCTAGCGTTCCCGGGGAGCTGTTTTTT. Encoded protein: CASRPSSVPGELFF. The variable domain in full, completed from reference TRBV2 and TRBJ2-2, reads EPEVTQTPSHQVTQMGQEVILRCVPISNHLYFYWYRQILGQKVEFLVSFYNNEISEKSEIFDDQFSVERPDGSNFTLKIRSTKLEDSAMYFCASRPSSVPGELFFGEGSRLTVL.

The rearrangement joins TRBV7-7 to TRBJ2-1; D may be TRBD1 (5 bases). The V gene lost 5 bases and the J gene lost 0 bases, with 11 bases spanning the gap. Germline CDR1 is SSHAT and CDR2 is FNYEAQ (reference sequence). The CDR3 is 15 residues long. In DNA form, the CDR3 reads TGTGCCAGCAGCCCTAGAAGGGGCTCCTACAATGAGCAGTTCTTC. Translation: CASSPRRGSYNEQFF.

V is TRBV7-9 and J is TRBJ1-1; weak D call: TRBD1 (6 bases). The V gene lost 3 bases and the J gene lost 2 bases, with 19 bases spanning the gap. Germline CDR1 is SEHNR and CDR2 is FQNEAQ (reference sequence). The CDR3 is 17 residues long. CDR3 amino acids: CASSLGRGQIVNTEAFF. The DNA for the CDR3 is TGTGCCAGCAGCTTGGGCCGTGGACAGATTGTTAACACTGAAGCTTTCTTT.

The V gene is TRBV4-3, the J gene TRBJ1-5; D gene unclear. CDR3 length: 13 amino acids. V lost 1 base to trimming and J lost 7 bases, with 8 bases between them. CDR1 LGHNA and CDR2 YSLEER come from the germline V gene. CDR3 sequence: CASSQALTQPQHF. The CDR3, as DNA: TGCGCCAGCAGCCAAGCTCTTACACAGCCCCAGCATTTT.

The genes are TRBV3-1 (or the pseudogene TRBV3-2) and TRBJ1-4; 8 positions match TRBD1. The ends lost 3 bases at V and 5 bases at J; junction bases unmatched: 5. Germline CDR1 is LGHDT and CDR2 is YNNKEL (reference sequence). CDR3 size: 15 residues. The CDR3 DNA reads TGTGCCAGCAGCCAGAGGACAGGGACGAATGAAAAACTGTTTTTT. This codes for CASSQRTGTNEKLFF.

The V and J genes are TRBV28 and TRBJ1-4; no clear D. The CDR3 sequence is 11 residues long. Germline-derived CDR1 and CDR2 are MDHEN and SYDVKM. The V gene lost 5 bases and the J gene lost 10 bases, with 8 bases spanning the gap. The CDR3 region has the DNA TGTGCCAGCAGTAGAGAAAGAAAACTGTTTTTT. It translates to CASSRERKLFF. The full variable domain, rest sourced from reference TRBV28 and TRBJ1-4, is DVKVTQSSRYLVKRTGEKVFLECVQDMDHENMFWYRQDPGLGLRLIYFSYDVKMKEKGDIPEGYSVSREKKERFSLILESASTNQTSMYLCASSRERKLFFGSGTQLSVL.

This chain links TRBV6-1 with TRBJ1-5, with D possibly being TRBD1 (6 bases). V lost 3 bases to trimming and J lost 5 bases, with 17 bases between them. Germline V CDR1 and CDR2: MNHNS, SASEGT. The CDR3 runs to 16 residues. CDR3 DNA: TGTGCCAGCAGTGAGCCTATACAGGGTAAGGATCAGCCCCAGCATTTT. Residues: CASSEPIQGKDQPQHF.

The chain joins TRBV7-8 to TRBJ1-1; D is uncertain. The germline V gene encodes CDR1 SGHVS and CDR2 FQNEAQ. The CDR3 has 15 residues. Between the trimmed V and J ends, which lost 7 bases and 3 bases, there was a span of 18 bases. The CDR3 DNA follows: TGTGCCAGCACTCTAGCCGGGGTAGGGTACACTGAAGCTTTCTTT. Translated, it gives CASTLAGVGYTEAFF.

The V and J genes are TRBV6-5 and TRBJ1-4, with TRBD1 matching over 7 bases. Per germline, CDR1 MNHEY and CDR2 SVGAGI. This CDR3 has 13 amino acids. J lost 7 bases, V lost 6 bases, and 5 bases had no gene match. The CDR3 sequence: CASSDRVVEKLFF. CDR3 DNA: TGTGCCAGCAGCGACAGGGTGGTTGAAAAACTGTTTTTT.

V and J are TRBV4-3 and TRBJ1-4; 8 bases are a match to TRBD1. The CDR3 spans 15 residues. J was trimmed by 3 bases and V by 0 bases; bases with no gene match: 0. The germline CDR1 and CDR2 sequences are LGHNA and YSLEER. CDR3 in amino acids: CASSQEGQANEKLFF. In nucleotides, the CDR3 is TGCGCCAGCAGCCAAGAGGGACAGGCTAATGAAAAACTGTTTTTT.

CDR3: CASSSRGRAGTEAFF. CDR3 nucleotides: TGCGCCAGCAGCTCCCGGGGGAGGGCCGGCACTGAAGCTTTCTTT. This chain uses TRBV5-1 with TRBJ1-1, with D possibly TRBD1 on 5 matching bases. V was pared by 3 bases and J by 4 bases, with 16 bases between. This CDR3 region has 15 residues. The germline V gene has CDR1 SGHRS and CDR2 YFSETQ.

Worth noting for this clone: The sample holds other DNA sequences that translate to the same CDR3. The V gene is TRBV6-5, the J gene TRBJ1-5; possibly TRBD1 for D (5 bases). The CDR3 loop spans 15 amino acids. The germline V and J ends were trimmed by 0 bases and 1 base, with 7 bases remaining between them. The germline V gene encodes CDR1 MNHEY and CDR2 SVGAGI. The CDR3 region is CASSYSGGSNQPQHF. CDR3 bases: TGTGCCAGCAGTTACTCGGGGGGGAGCAATCAGCCCCAGCATTTT.

The rearrangement joins TRBV7-6 to TRBJ1-2; D not resolved. Germline CDR1 and CDR2: SGHVS and FNYEAQ. Trimming shortened V by 1 base and J by 0 bases, and 9 bases separated the two germline ends. This CDR3 contains 15 residues. The CDR3 protein is CASSLGSSPNYGYTF. The CDR3 DNA sequence: TGTGCCAGCAGCTTAGGGAGTTCCCCTAACTATGGCTACACCTTC.

The sample holds a few counts of this clone. In DNA, the CDR3 is TGTGCCAGCAGCCAAGATTGGAGGCTCTCCTACAATGAGCAGTTCTTC. Its translation: CASSQDWRLSYNEQFF. The rearrangement joins TRBV4-2 to TRBJ2-1; the D gene is possibly TRBD2 (5 bases). Trimming cost V 0 bases and J 0 bases, with 9 bases left between them. CDR3 length equals 16 residues. The germline V gene encodes CDR1 LGHNA and CDR2 YNFKEQ.

The chain combines TRBV5-5 with TRBJ2-7; D is undetermined. The CDR3 extends over 12 amino acids. The germline CDR1 and CDR2 sequences are SGHKS and YYEKEE (reference sequence). Trimming removed 2 bases at V and 7 bases at J, with 10 bases between. The CDR3 DNA follows: TGTGCCAGCAGCTTTCGTCCCCCGGAGCAGTACTTC. This sequence encodes CASSFRPPEQYF.